The source of this T cell receptor beta chain is a study of post-analysis software for immune sequencing data. At the level of the study: Several disease courses (relapsing-remitting, secondary progressive and progressive-relapsing) of multiple sclerosis were included. Overall study results and limits: Patients used about five TRBV segments, including TRBV5-6, TRBV5-1 and TRBV20-1, more often than controls. Those with multiple sclerosis, the patient group, showed significantly lower normalized Chao1 diversity than controls. Samples from one preparation batch, clustered by F measure, grouped strongly together.

This CDR3 is built from 13 residues. Germline V gene sequence: CDR1 DFQATT, CDR2 SNEGSKA (reference sequence). The V segment lost 6 bases and the J segment 3 bases; nucleotides outside the gene matches: 8. Unique-molecular-identifier-tagged TCR beta cDNA libraries were used. cDNA molecules numbering around 450,000 came from about 0.94 to 9.7 million T cells. MiXCR, run by TCRdb on the PCR reads, gives a single entry per CDR3 protein. The repertoire holds fewer than 850,000 distinct CDR3 sequences, with roughly 30% as singletons. Turning to this clonotype: The antigen remains unidentified.

The chain combines TRBV20-1 with TRBJ2-7; 7 nucleotides align to TRBD2. The source is a girl under 18 with multiple sclerosis. Sequenced: blood. The CDR3 spells CSALGGGSYEQYF. The CDR3 bases are TGCAGTGCCCTGGGCGGGGGAAGCTACGAGCAGTACTTC.